The 17 T cell receptor beta chains presented below share a single source sample, sequenced in a study of T cells in Graves' hyperthyroidism and ophthalmopathy. What was amplified from RNA transcripts were TCR beta CDR3 regions. In the first-round RT-PCR of the TCR CDR3, the HTBI primer set was used. Using its own MiXCR run on the multiplex PCR reads, TCRdb lists one record per CDR3 protein. The sample has approximately 100,000 distinct CDR3 sequences; approximately 42% are singletons. The sequencing sample was made of peripheral blood or thyroid tissue (not recorded which). Every receptor here comes from a woman aged 25 to 39 with Graves' hyperthyroidism.

This clonotype was observed many times. CDR3: CASSETGTTGELFF. The CDR3 DNA is TGTGCCAGCAGTGAGACAGGGACCACCGGGGAGCTGTTTTTT. This sequence joins TRBV6-4 and TRBJ2-2; 7 nucleotides match TRBD1. There are 14 residues in the CDR3. Germline loops: CDR1 MRHNA, CDR2 SNTAGT. J lost 4 bases, V lost 3 bases, and 2 bases had no gene match.

This clonotype was recorded many times. This sequence joins TRBV5-1 and TRBJ2-7; TRBD2 matches 8 bases. This CDR3 has 14 residues. The junction had 10 bases not matched to a gene; V was cut back by 9 bases and J by 2 bases. Germline-derived CDR1 and CDR2 are SGHRS and YFSETQ. The CDR3 DNA reads as TGCGCCACCAGACTAGCGCCTAGGACCTACGAGCAGTACTTC. Translating it yields CATRLAPRTYEQYF.

This clonotype turned up a few times. The chain is built from TRBV28 and TRBJ2-7; TRBD2 is a possible D gene (6 bases). Per the germline V gene, CDR1 is MDHEN and CDR2 is SYDVKM. Trimming removed 3 bases from V and 5 bases from J, with 14 bases in between. The CDR3 length is 14 residues. CDR3 sequence: CASSFRGIVHEQYF. The CDR3 region has the DNA TGTGCCAGCAGTTTTCGGGGGATCGTCCACGAGCAGTACTTC.

This clonotype was counted at least ten times. This chain joins TRBV19 and TRBJ1-6; 7 bases match TRBD1. Germline CDR1 reads LNHDA; CDR2 reads SQIVND (reference sequence). J gave up 14 bases and V 7 bases, and 14 bases lay outside the gene matches. The CDR3 length is 14 residues. The CDR3 spells CASTKGGFEAALHF. In DNA form, the CDR3 reads TGTGCCAGTACTAAAGGGGGCTTTGAAGCAGCCCTCCACTTT.

This clonotype occurred many times. The chain carries TRBV6-5 and TRBJ2-7, with D possibly TRBD1 on 5 matching bases. The germline gives CDR1 MNHEY, CDR2 SVGAGI. The CDR3 consists of 15 residues. V was trimmed by 5 bases and J by 0 bases, leaving 14 bases between them. In nucleotides, the CDR3 is TGTGCCAGCAGTCCCCAGATCGACAGCTCCTACGAGCAGTACTTC. Its translation is CASSPQIDSSYEQYF.

The gene calls are TRBV15 and TRBJ2-5; perhaps TRBD1 as D (6 bases). Germline CDR1 reads LNHNV; CDR2 reads YYDKDF (reference sequence). The V end lost 3 bases, the J end lost 1 base, and 18 bases lay between the germline ends. CDR3 length equals 17 residues. The CDR3, as DNA: TGTGCCACCAGCAGCTCATACACAGGGAACATCCAAGAGACCCAGTACTTC. It yields the protein CATSSSYTGNIQETQYF.

This clonotype was picked up many times. The chain has TRBV20-1 and TRBJ1-3; D is unresolved. The CDR3 consists of 14 residues. In germline, CDR1 is DFQATT, CDR2 SNEGSKA (reference sequence). V was shortened by 3 bases and J by 4 bases, with 13 bases between the two germline ends. The chain's CDR3 is CSARAEGAGNTIYF. The CDR3 nucleotides read TGCAGTGCTAGGGCGGAGGGTGCCGGAAACACCATATATTTT.

As concerns this clonotype: The final CDR3 position lacks the conserved phenylalanine or tryptophan, pointing to a likely read error. This chain uses TRBV7-3 with TRBJ2-2; D ambiguous. Trimming took 5 bases from V and 7 from J, leaving 11 bases between them. Germline loops: CDR1 SGHTA, CDR2 FQGTGA. The CDR3 loop spans 13 amino acids. The CDR3 here is CASSPKTIGELFL. The CDR3 DNA follows: TGTGCCAGCAGCCCTAAGACGATCGGGGAGCTGTTTCTT.

In this sample, this clonotype turned up many times. This chain joins TRBV11-1 and TRBJ1-1; D remains unclear. Trimming shortened V by 5 bases and J by 0 bases, and 16 bases separated the two germline ends. The CDR3 has 16 residues. Germline CDR1 reads SGHAT; CDR2 reads FQDESV (reference sequence). The CDR3 coding sequence is TGTGCCAGCAGCCCATCGGGGAGTTACCTGAACACTGAAGCTTTCTTT. Residues: CASSPSGSYLNTEAFF.

This clonotype was seen repeatedly, ten times or more. This chain joins TRBV7-9 and TRBJ2-7; D tentatively reads TRBD1 or TRBD2 (5 bases each). Trimming removed 1 base at V and 2 bases at J, with 9 bases between. The germline V gene encodes CDR1 SEHNR and CDR2 FQNEAQ (reference sequence). The CDR3 runs to 14 residues. The CDR3 spells CASSLGGIAYEQYF. CDR3 in DNA: TGTGCCAGCAGCTTAGGGGGGATCGCCTACGAGCAGTACTTC. The entire variable domain, with the rest obtained from reference TRBV7-9 and TRBJ2-7, is as follows: DTGVSQNPRHKITKRGQNVTFRCDPISEHNRLYWYRQTLGQGPEFLTYFQNEAQLEKSRLLSDRFSAERPKGSFSTLEIQRTEQGDSAMYLCASSLGGIAYEQYFGPGTRLTVT.

Comment on this clonotype: A much larger clone differs by one base, so this may be a read error. The CDR3 loop is CASGPGQNQPQHF. The DNA of the CDR3 is TGTGCCAGCGGGCCGGGACAAAATCAGCCCCAGCATTTT. The gene calls are TRBV6-5 and TRBJ1-5; D is possibly TRBD1 (6 bases). V lost 8 bases, J lost 4 bases, and 12 bases lay in between. The germline V gene has CDR1 MNHEY and CDR2 SVGAGI. This CDR3 has 13 residues.

This clonotype showed up many times. V usage is TRBV20-1 and J usage is TRBJ1-5; no firm D call. The V gene lost 1 base and the J gene lost 2 bases, with 6 bases spanning the gap. The CDR3 totals 13 residues. Germline values: CDR1 DFQATT, CDR2 SNEGSKA (reference sequence). CDR3 protein: CSARGGGNQPQHF. CDR3 DNA: TGCAGTGCTAGAGGGGGTGGCAATCAGCCCCAGCATTTT.

J is TRBJ2-3 and V is TRBV4-1; 8 nucleotides match TRBD2. V shed 4 bases and J 6 bases; nucleotides not matched to a gene: 6. Germline CDR1 reads MGHRA; CDR2 reads YSYEKL. The CDR3 extends over 14 amino acids. The CDR3 here is CASSRSGSVDTQYF. The CDR3 DNA sequence: TGCGCCAGCAGCCGAAGCGGGAGTGTGGATACGCAGTATTTT.

The sample holds many counts of this clonotype. The CDR3 DNA sequence: TGCAGTGCTAGCGTTCAGGATTACTACGAGCAGTACTTC. This gives the protein CSASVQDYYEQYF. This sequence joins TRBV20-1 and TRBJ2-7; D is undetermined. The V gene's germline CDR1 is DFQATT and CDR2 SNEGSKA (reference sequence). This CDR3 has 13 residues. V was shortened by 3 bases and J by 3 bases, with 12 bases between the two germline ends.

The chain carries TRBV2 and TRBJ2-2; 12 positions match TRBD2. The CDR3 has 18 residues. Germline assignment: CDR1 SNHLY and CDR2 FYNNEI. Trimming took 1 base from V and 6 from J; bases not matched to a gene: 9. The CDR3 loop is CASSEGETLAGGSGELFF. In DNA form, the CDR3 reads TGTGCCAGCAGTGAAGGGGAGACTCTAGCGGGAGGGTCCGGGGAGCTGTTTTTT.

The chain combines TRBV20-1 with TRBJ1-2; no definite D call. In germline, CDR1 is DFQATT, CDR2 SNEGSKA (reference sequence). The CDR3 loop spans 13 amino acids. V lost 6 bases and J lost 9, with 20 bases in between. The CDR3 bases are TGCAGTGCCAAGACGGAGTACTATCGGAGCTACACCTTC. Amino acid sequence: CSAKTEYYRSYTF.

Points on this clonotype: At one end the junction does not follow the germline gene, possibly because of a read error. The chain couples TRBV25-1 to TRBJ1-1; D perhaps matches TRBD1 (5 bases). The germline gives CDR1 MGHDK, CDR2 SYGVNS. The CDR3 consists of 16 residues. CDR3 loop: CACSADRGIRNTEAFF. CDR3 coding DNA: TGTGCCTGCAGTGCCGATAGGGGAATCAGGAACACTGAAGCTTTCTTT.